This T cell receptor (beta chain) comes out of a study of T cells in localized non-small cell lung cancer. General study points: Tumor showed lower T cell clonality than uninvolved adjacent lung, where it was highest. Adjacent lung exhibited a median of approximately 50 among the 100 most abundant tumor clones. In the blood, greater T cell density corresponded to longer overall survival.

V gave up 5 bases and J gave up 13 bases; unmatched junction bases: 7. The CDR3 length is 13 residues. Germline CDR1 reads SGHVS; CDR2 reads FNYEAQ. Points on this clone: Its antigen remains unknown.

Produced via immunoSEQ multiplex PCR; TCRdb's table is partial and in-frame only. In the table there are about 70,000 clones, 85% to 90% of which are singletons. The chain couples TRBV7-6 to TRBJ1-6; 8 nucleotides line up with TRBD1. The clonotype comes from a male donor aged 60 or over with stage III squamous cell lung carcinoma. Sequences were derived from peripheral blood, sampled before any cancer treatment. CDR3 coding DNA: TGTGCCAGCAGCACTGGACAGGGAAGGCCCCTCCACTTT. Translation: CASSTGQGRPLHF.